This note documents a single T cell receptor (beta chain) sequence. Antigen specificity is unknown. It was with 60 Vbeta and 13 Jbeta primers that the PCR ran. Assay used: immunoSEQ multiplex PCR; TCRdb lists only in-frame clones, some missing. The sample lists about 180,000 clones, more than 75% occurring once. The entry originates in a study of cytomegalovirus exposure and HLA in healthy donors. Study-wide points: Of the V segments, some could not be distinguished, including TRBV6-2 and TRBV6-3, and were excluded. A few CMV-associated chains were confirmed in vitro to be specific for CMV antigens. The sole available immune exposure information was CMV serostatus. Using the classifier, cytomegalovirus status was reportedly diagnosed with high specificity and sensitivity.

V lost 6 bases and J lost 1; bases outside the gene matches: 3. The CDR3 is 14 residues long. The germline V gene has CDR1 MNHEY and CDR2 SMNVEV (reference sequence). The genes are TRBV27 and TRBJ1-1, with TRBD1 matching 9 bases. The sample comprised PBMCs. The receptor comes from a woman aged 30 to 39 in good health and CMV-seropositive. The CDR3 DNA is TGTGCCAGCAGCCCGGGACAGGGGAACACTGAAGCTTTCTTT. Translated: CASSPGQGNTEAFF.